This is a list of T cell receptor beta chains from one sample in a study of CD8+ T cells in alopecia areata. Sequencing used immunoSEQ multiplex PCR; TCRdb keeps in-frame clones, though not all of them. Of some 130,000 clones listed, 49% are singletons. The sequenced sample was CD8+ T cells sorted from blood, obtained at week 0. Every receptor here comes from a human donor with alopecia areata. Both conserved end residues are part of each CDR3. Each record gives: D gene, J gene, clone size, V gene, CDR3 DNA, CDR3 protein. D genes are given only for firm matches. Only some rows state a clone size, as once, few, many or a class for expanded clones.

>.|TRBJ1-5|.|TRBV6-5
TGTGCCAGCAGTTACTCCCGTCAGCCCCAGCATTTT
CASSYSRQPQHF
>TRBD2|TRBJ2-7|.|TRBV7-6
TGTGCCAGCAGCCCAACTAGCGGGGGACTGGGAGAGCAGTACTTC
CASSPTSGGLGEQYF
>.|TRBJ2-6|.|TRBV14
TGTGCCAGCAGCCAGTCCGGGGCCAACGTCCTGACTTTC
CASSQSGANVLTF
>.|TRBJ2-2|.|TRBV29-1
TGCAGCGTTGAAGGTGCGACAGGAGACTACACCGGGGAGCTGTTTTTT
CSVEGATGDYTGELFF
>.|TRBJ2-1|.|TRBV4-3
TGCGCCAGCAGCCAAGATCTGTATTTTGAGCAGTTCTTC
CASSQDLYFEQFF
>.|TRBJ2-7|.|TRBV5-1
TGCGCCAGCAGCTTGGGAGGATACGAGCAGTACTTC
CASSLGGYEQYF
>TRBD1|TRBJ1-1|.|TRBV14
TGTGCCAGCAGCCAAGAATGGACAGGGGCGAACACTGAAGCTTTCTTT
CASSQEWTGANTEAFF
>.|TRBJ2-1|.|TRBV9
TGTGCCAGCAGCGCGACCTTAGAAGGGGGCAATGAGCAGTTCTTC
CASSATLEGGNEQFF
>.|TRBJ2-5|few|TRBV2
TGTGCCAGCAGTGAACTGGGACAAGAGACCCAGTACTTC
CASSELGQETQYF
>.|TRBJ2-1|.|TRBV29-1
TGCAGCGTTGATTCACCCCAAGACAATGAGCAGTTCTTC
CSVDSPQDNEQFF
>.|TRBJ2-2|few|TRBV29-1
TGCAGCATGGAACAGGGATCTGGGGAGCTGTTTTTT
CSMEQGSGELFF
>.|TRBJ1-2|.|TRBV19
TGTGCCAGTGGTGGACTGGTAGACTATGGCTACACCTTC
CASGGLVDYGYTF
>TRBD2|TRBJ2-1|.|TRBV29-1
TGCAGCGCGACTAGCGAATCCTACAATGAGCAGTTCTTC
CSATSESYNEQFF
>TRBD1|TRBJ1-3|.|TRBV29-1
TGCAGCGTTGCGGGCATTGGCAGGGGGCCTGGAAACACCATATATTTT
CSVAGIGRGPGNTIYF
>.|TRBJ1-2|.|TRBV5-6
TGTGCCAGCAGTTTACGGGACGGACCTGTTGGGGACTATGGCTACACCTTC
CASSLRDGPVGDYGYTF
>.|TRBJ2-7|.|TRBV6-5
TGTGCCAGCAGTTACACGCTAGTTGACGACTACGAGCAGTACTTC
CASSYTLVDDYEQYF
>.|TRBJ1-6|.|TRBV9
TGTGCCAGCAGCGTAGAAGACTCTGTGTATTCACCCCTCCACTTT
CASSVEDSVYSPLHF
>TRBD1|TRBJ2-1|.|TRBV2
TGTGCCAGCGGATGGACAGGGTTGAGTGAGCAGTTCTTC
CASGWTGLSEQFF
>.|TRBJ2-7|.|TRBV5-1
TGCGCCAGCAGCTTGGGAGTCCAAAGGAGAAACGAGCAGTACTTC
CASSLGVQRRNEQYF